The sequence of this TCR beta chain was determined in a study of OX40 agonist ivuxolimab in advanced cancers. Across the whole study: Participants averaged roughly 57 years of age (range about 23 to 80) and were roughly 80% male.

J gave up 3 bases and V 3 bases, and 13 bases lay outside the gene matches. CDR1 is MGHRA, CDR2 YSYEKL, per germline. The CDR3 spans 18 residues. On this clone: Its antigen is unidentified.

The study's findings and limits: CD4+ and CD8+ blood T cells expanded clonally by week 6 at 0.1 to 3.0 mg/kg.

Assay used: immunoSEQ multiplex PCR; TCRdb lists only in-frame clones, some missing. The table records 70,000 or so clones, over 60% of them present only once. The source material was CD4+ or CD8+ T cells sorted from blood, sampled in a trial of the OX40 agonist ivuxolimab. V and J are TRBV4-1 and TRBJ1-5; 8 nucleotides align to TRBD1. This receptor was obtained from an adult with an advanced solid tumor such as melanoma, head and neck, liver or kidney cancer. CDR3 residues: CASSQFRQGPYYNQPQHF. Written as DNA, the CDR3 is TGCGCCAGCAGCCAGTTTCGACAGGGGCCGTATTACAATCAGCCCCAGCATTTT.